This TCR beta chain was identified during a study of blood T cell repertoires in COVID-19. The table lists this clone with a count of one. V lost 4 bases, J lost 7 bases, and 11 bases stayed unmatched. The CDR3 has 16 amino acids. The germline V gene has CDR1 LGHDT and CDR2 YNNKEL (reference sequence). Sequencing was performed with immunoSEQ multiplex PCR; in TCRdb, only in-frame clones are kept and a portion is missing. The data contain approximately 270,000 clones, around 82% of them seen just once; the ten biggest clones take up 0.87%. This receptor was identified in a human donor with COVID-19, enrolled during active disease. The donor label of this sample is uncertain. Material for sequencing was peripheral blood. The rearrangement uses TRBV3-1 (or the pseudogene TRBV3-2) and TRBJ2-1, with 9 bases matching TRBD2. CDR3 nucleotides: TGTGCCAGCAGCCCAACCACACTGGGACTAGCTAATGAGCAGTTCTTC. It codes for CASSPTTLGLANEQFF.